This T cell receptor (beta chain) was captured in a study of T cell repertoires in cytomegalovirus infection. Across the whole study: Recently identified HLA-C-restricted and well-studied HLA-B-restricted CMV epitopes were used. Public TCR beta signatures provided an indication of both CMV infection and a matching HLA type. Overall study findings and caveats: Cumulative public TCR beta family frequency identified CMV carriers with the relevant HLA. In two of eight donors, the top clonotype was HLA-C-restricted CMV-specific.

TCRdb reprocessed the reads via MiXCR and lists one record per CDR3 protein. The top ten hold around 12% of the sample, which has fewer than 950,000 distinct CDR3 sequences, roughly 33% seen once. With regard to this clonotype: Its antigen is as yet unknown.

Trimming left V 4 bases short and J 4 bases short, with 11 bases between. The germline CDR1 and CDR2 sequences are MGHRA and YSYEKL. The CDR3 covers 13 residues. This TCR derives from a human donor in good health (CMV status not recorded). Some clones in this sample may be carry-over from other donors' samples. J is TRBJ2-7 and V is TRBV4-1; a weak D match, TRBD2 (7 bases). The sample in question was cultured CD8+ T cells from PBMCs, obtained from culture after CMV antigen stimulation. The CDR3 nucleotides read TGCGCCAGCAGCCCAGGGGAGGGTTACGAGCAGTACTTC. Protein: CASSPGEGYEQYF.